What follows is one T cell receptor beta chain and its context. The record originates from a study of T cell responses to AZD1222 COVID-19 vaccine. Only in-frame clones appear in the TCRdb table, and some are missing; sequencing was by immunoSEQ multiplex PCR. The sample has under 200,000 clones, around 90% seen once; the top ten hold roughly 27%. Germline V lookup: CDR1 LGHNA, CDR2 YSLEER. J gave up 5 bases and V 4 bases, and 4 bases lay outside the gene matches. The CDR3 is 15 residues long. This chain uses TRBV4-3 with TRBJ2-1, with 11 bases aligning to TRBD2. The source of this sequence is an adult who received the AZD1222 COVID-19 vaccine. The sequenced sample was peripheral blood, obtained 28 days after the second AZD1222 dose. The CDR3 here is CASSLLAGEHNEQFF. Written as DNA, the CDR3 is TGCGCCAGCAGCCTACTAGCGGGGGAGCACAATGAGCAGTTCTTC.